This TCR beta chain was profiled in a study of shared clonotypes between healthy human individuals. On the study more broadly: With ages of 18 to 49, the donors were a couple of women and a few men. CD4 naive cells filled three plates per donor, CD4 memory three, CD8 naive two and CD8 memory one. General observations from the study: Naive subsets generally exceeded memory subsets in estimated richness.

The CDR3 covers 15 residues. Germline values: CDR1 SGHVS, CDR2 FNYEAQ. Trimming removed 5 bases at V and 3 bases at J, with 14 bases between. In replicate PCRs of sorted subsets, 150 to 200 ng DNA, about 30,000 T cell genomes, was used. Libraries were prepared by immunoSEQ multiplex PCR; TCRdb keeps only in-frame clonotypes and omits some of them. The sample lists approximately 320,000 clones, approximately 74% seen once, with 10% in the top ten. Regarding this clone: Its cognate antigen is unknown.

This clonotype was sampled from a man aged 25-45 years in good health. V usage is TRBV7-6 and J usage is TRBJ2-1; D is ambiguous. The sample taken for sequencing was memory CD4+ T cells sorted from blood. Subset in this sample: CD45RA-negative fraction. CDR3 protein: CASSPRGSLYNEQFF. In DNA form, the CDR3 reads TGTGCCAGCAGCCCCCGTGGTAGTCTCTACAATGAGCAGTTCTTC.